This T cell receptor (beta chain) originates from a study of cytomegalovirus exposure and HLA in healthy donors. Study results and caveats: It was confirmed in vitro that a few of the CMV-associated chains were specific for CMV antigens. A list of about 180 TCR beta chains associated with cytomegalovirus was given. A subsequent analysis found that TCR clusters from the first cohort also tended to co-occur in the 90 to 150 validation repertoires, with less than 95% of cluster scores above 0.

Of note for this clone: Antigen unknown. Relative to the germline gene, one junction end is altered; a read error may explain this.

The donors were part of the approximately 130-subject validation cohort, which stood apart from the roughly 640-subject first cohort. The repertoire was sequenced with immunoSEQ multiplex PCR; TCRdb's copy has only in-frame clones and lacks some. Of more than 110,000 clones in the sample, 70% to 90% were seen once. Sequenced material: PBMCs. The TCR was taken from a woman aged 18 to 35 in good health and CMV-seropositive.

As DNA, the CDR3 is TGCGCCAGCACCTTGGATGGGACTTATAATTCACCCCTCCACTTT. It is translated as CASTLDGTYNSPLHF. The chain links TRBV5-1 to TRBJ1-6, with D tentatively TRBD1 (5 bases). From germline, CDR1 is SGHRS and CDR2 YFSETQ. This CDR3 spans 15 amino acids.